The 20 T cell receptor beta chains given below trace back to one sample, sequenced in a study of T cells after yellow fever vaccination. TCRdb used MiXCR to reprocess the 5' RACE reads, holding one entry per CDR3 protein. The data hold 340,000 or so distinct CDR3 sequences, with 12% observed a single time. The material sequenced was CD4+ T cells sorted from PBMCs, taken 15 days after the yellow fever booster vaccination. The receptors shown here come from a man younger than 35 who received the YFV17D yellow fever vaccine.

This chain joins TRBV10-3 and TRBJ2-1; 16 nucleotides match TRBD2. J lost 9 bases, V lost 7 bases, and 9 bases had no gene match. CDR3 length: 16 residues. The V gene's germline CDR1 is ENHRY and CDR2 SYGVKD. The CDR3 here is CAITGTSGGAVSEQFF. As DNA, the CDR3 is TGTGCCATCACTGGGACTAGCGGGGGGGCCGTAAGTGAGCAGTTCTTC.

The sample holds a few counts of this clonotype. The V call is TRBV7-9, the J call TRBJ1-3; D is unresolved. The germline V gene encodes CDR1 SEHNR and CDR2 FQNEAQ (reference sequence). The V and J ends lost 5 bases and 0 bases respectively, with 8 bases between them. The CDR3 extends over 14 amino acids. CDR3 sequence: CASSPDFSGNTIYF. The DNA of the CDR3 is TGTGCCAGCAGCCCTGACTTCTCTGGAAACACCATATATTTT.

As DNA, the CDR3 is TGCGCCAGCAGCCAAGGGTACGACAGGGAAGAGCAGTTCTTC. Protein sequence: CASSQGYDREEQFF. The rearrangement links TRBV4-3 to TRBJ2-1, with 7 nucleotides matching TRBD1. The CDR3 loop spans 14 amino acids. The junction had 7 bases not matched to a gene; V was cut back by 1 base and J by 10 bases. CDR1 and CDR2 (germline): LGHNA, YSLEER.

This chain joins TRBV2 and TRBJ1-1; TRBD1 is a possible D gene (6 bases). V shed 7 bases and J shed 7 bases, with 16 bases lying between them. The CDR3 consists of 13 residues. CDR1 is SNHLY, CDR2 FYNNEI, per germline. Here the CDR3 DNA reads TGTGCCAGCACTTCCGTTTTGGACAGTGAAGCTTTCTTT. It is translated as CASTSVLDSEAFF.

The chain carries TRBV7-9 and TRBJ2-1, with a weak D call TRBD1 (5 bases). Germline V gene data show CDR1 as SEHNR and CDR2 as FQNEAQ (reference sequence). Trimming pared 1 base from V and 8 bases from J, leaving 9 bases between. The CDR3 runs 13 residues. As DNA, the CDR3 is TGTGCCAGCAGCTTAGTGGGGCCGGATGAGCAGTTCTTC. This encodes CASSLVGPDEQFF.

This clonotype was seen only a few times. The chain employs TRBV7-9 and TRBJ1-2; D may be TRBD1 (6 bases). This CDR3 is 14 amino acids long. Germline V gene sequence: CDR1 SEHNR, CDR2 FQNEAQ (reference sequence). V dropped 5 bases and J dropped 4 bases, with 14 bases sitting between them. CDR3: CASSKRQDLYGYTF. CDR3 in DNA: TGTGCCAGCAGCAAACGACAGGATCTCTATGGCTACACCTTC.

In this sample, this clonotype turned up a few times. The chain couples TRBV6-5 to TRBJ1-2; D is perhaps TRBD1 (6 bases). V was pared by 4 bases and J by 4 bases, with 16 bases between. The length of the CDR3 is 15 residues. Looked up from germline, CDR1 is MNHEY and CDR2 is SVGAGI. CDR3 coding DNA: TGTGCCAGCAGTTTCCTGGGGGCAGTGGGCTATGGCTACACCTTC. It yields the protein CASSFLGAVGYGYTF.

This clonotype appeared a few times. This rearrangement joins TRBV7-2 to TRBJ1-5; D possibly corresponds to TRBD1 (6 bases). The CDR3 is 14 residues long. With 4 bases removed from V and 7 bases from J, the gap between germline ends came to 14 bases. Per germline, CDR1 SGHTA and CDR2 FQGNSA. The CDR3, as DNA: TGTGCCAGCAGCTCAACAGGGTTTGGGCAGCCCCAGCATTTT. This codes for CASSSTGFGQPQHF.

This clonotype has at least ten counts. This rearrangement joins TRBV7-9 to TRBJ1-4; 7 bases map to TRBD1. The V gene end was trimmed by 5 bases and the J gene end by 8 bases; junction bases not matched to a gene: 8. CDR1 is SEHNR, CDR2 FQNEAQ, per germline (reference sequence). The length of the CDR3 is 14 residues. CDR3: CASSPGQDMEKLFF. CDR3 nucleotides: TGTGCCAGCAGCCCCGGACAGGATATGGAAAAACTGTTTTTT.

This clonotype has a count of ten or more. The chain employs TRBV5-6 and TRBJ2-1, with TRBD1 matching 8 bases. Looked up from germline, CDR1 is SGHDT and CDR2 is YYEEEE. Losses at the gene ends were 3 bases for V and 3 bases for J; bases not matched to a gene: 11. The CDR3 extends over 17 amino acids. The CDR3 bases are TGTGCCAGCAGCTGGCCGGAGACAGGGGACTTCTACAATGAGCAGTTCTTC. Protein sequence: CASSWPETGDFYNEQFF.

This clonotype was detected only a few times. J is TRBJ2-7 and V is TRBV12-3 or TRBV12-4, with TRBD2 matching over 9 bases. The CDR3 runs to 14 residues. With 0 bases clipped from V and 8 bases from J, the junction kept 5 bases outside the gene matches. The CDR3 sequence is CASSLASSGGKQYV. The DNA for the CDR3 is TGTGCCAGCAGTTTAGCTAGTAGCGGGGGAAAGCAGTACGTC.

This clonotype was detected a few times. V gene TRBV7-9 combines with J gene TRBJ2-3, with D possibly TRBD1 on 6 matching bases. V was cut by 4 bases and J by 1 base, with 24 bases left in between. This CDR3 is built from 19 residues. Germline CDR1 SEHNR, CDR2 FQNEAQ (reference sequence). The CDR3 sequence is CASSYPPRGGKSRTDTQYF. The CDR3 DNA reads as TGTGCCAGCAGCTACCCACCCCGAGGGGGTAAGTCGCGCACAGATACGCAGTATTTT. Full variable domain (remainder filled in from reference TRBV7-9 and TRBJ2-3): DTGVSQNPRHKITKRGQNVTFRCDPISEHNRLYWYRQTLGQGPEFLTYFQNEAQLEKSRLLSDRFSAERPKGSFSTLEIQRTEQGDSAMYLCASSYPPRGGKSRTDTQYFGPGTRLTVL.

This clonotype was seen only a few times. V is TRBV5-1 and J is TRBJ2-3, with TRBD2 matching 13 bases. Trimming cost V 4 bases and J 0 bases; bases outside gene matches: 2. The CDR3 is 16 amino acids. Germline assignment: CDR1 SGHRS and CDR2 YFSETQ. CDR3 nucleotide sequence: TGCGCCAGCAGCCAGGGACTAGCGGGGAGCACAGATACGCAGTATTTT. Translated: CASSQGLAGSTDTQYF.

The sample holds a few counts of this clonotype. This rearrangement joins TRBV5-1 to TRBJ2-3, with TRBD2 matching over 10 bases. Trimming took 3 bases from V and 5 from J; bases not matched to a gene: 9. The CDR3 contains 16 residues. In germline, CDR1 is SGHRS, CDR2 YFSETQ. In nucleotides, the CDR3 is TGCGCCAGCAGCTGGGGTCTAGCGGGGGCCGAAGATACGCAGTATTTT. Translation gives CASSWGLAGAEDTQYF.

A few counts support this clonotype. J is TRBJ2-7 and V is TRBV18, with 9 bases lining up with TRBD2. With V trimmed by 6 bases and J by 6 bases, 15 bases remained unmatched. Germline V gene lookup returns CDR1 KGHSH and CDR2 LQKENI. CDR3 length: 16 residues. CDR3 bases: TGTGCCAGCTCGCGGGGGGGGACCGGTGGGTACTTCGAGCAGTACTTC. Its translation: CASSRGGTGGYFEQYF.

This CDR3 reads CASSPGTPGQYF. The CDR3 bases are TGTGCCAGCAGCCCAGGGACCCCTGGGCAGTATTTT. The V gene is TRBV14, the J gene TRBJ2-3; D tentatively fits TRBD1 or TRBD2 (5 bases each). Trimming removed 4 bases at V and 11 bases at J, with 13 bases between. Germline V gives CDR1 SGHDN, CDR2 FVKESK. The CDR3 runs 12 residues.

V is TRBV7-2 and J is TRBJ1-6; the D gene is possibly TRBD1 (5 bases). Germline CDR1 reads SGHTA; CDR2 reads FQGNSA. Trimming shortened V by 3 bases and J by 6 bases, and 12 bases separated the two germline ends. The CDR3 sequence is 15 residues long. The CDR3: CASSFEAGINSPLHF. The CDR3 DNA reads TGTGCCAGCAGCTTCGAGGCAGGGATTAATTCACCCCTCCACTTT.

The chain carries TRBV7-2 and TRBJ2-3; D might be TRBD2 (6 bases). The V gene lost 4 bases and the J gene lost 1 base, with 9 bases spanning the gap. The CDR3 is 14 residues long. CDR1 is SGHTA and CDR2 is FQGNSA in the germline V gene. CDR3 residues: CASSWGGGTDTQYF. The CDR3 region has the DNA TGTGCCAGCAGCTGGGGCGGGGGCACAGATACGCAGTATTTT.

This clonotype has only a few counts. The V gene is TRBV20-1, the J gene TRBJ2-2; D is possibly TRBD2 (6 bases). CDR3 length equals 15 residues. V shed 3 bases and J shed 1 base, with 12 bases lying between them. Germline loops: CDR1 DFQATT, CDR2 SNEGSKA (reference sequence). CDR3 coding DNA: TGCAGTGCTAGGGATGGGGGGAAGAACACCGGGGAGCTGTTTTTT. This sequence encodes CSARDGGKNTGELFF.

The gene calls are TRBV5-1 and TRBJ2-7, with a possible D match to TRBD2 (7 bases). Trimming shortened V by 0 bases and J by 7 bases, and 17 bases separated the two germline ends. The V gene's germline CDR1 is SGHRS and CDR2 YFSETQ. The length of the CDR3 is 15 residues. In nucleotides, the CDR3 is TGCGCCAGCAGCTTGGGTCCTGCGGGGGCGGGGGAGCAGTACTTC. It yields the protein CASSLGPAGAGEQYF.